This T cell receptor beta chain appears in the sequencing data of a study of technical replicates of blood from a handful of donors. Clones were sequenced by immunoSEQ multiplex PCR, and TCRdb holds only the in-frame ones, with some missing. The sample holds 50,000 to 70,000 clones; around 89% are singletons and the top ten take around 4.6%. This CDR3 is built from 13 residues. The ends were cut back, 3 bases at V and 5 bases at J, with 10 bases in the middle. Germline CDR1 SGHVS, CDR2 FQNEAQ. The chain carries TRBV7-8 and TRBJ1-1; D may be TRBD1 (6 bases). The sequenced material came from PBMCs. The sequence came from a human donor in good health. Some clones in this sample may be carry-over from other donors' samples. In DNA, the CDR3 is TGTGCCAGCAGCTTTCAGACAGGAACTGAAGCTTTCTTT. Protein sequence: CASSFQTGTEAFF. Based on the CDR3 plus reference TRBV7-8 and TRBJ1-1, the full variable domain is GAGVSQSPRYKVAKRGQDVALRCDPISGHVSLFWYQQALGQGPEFLTYFQNEAQLDKSGLPSDRFFAERPEGSVSTLKIQRTQQEDSAVYLCASSFQTGTEAFFGQGTRLTVV.